This is a list of T cell receptor beta chains from one sample in a study of cytomegalovirus exposure and HLA in healthy donors. Clones were read by immunoSEQ multiplex PCR, and TCRdb kept only the in-frame ones, dropping some. This sample has about 140,000 clones, with around 59% found just once. Sequencing used PBMCs. These receptors all stem from a male donor in good health and CMV-seronegative. Both conserved end residues are part of each CDR3. The D gene is left open where the match is weak. Expanded clones get a size class; other rows say once, few or many, or leave the size out.

j_gene,d_gene,abundance,v_gene,CDR3nt,CDR3aa
TRBJ2-1,TRBD1,.,TRBV18,TGTGCCAGCTCACCGCTGGGACAGGGGGCCTCTGAGCAGTTCTTC,CASSPLGQGASEQFF
TRBJ1-2,TRBD1,.,TRBV7-2,TGTGCCAGCAGCTCGAGGACAGGGGACTATGGCTACACCTTC,CASSSRTGDYGYTF
TRBJ1-2,.,.,TRBV6-5,TGTGCCGCAATCCGGGGTTGGGTCTACACCTTC,CAAIRGWVYTF
TRBJ2-7,.,.,TRBV7-2,TGTGCCAGCAGCTTAGCTCGGACAGAATACGAGCAGTACTTC,CASSLARTEYEQYF
TRBJ2-7,.,.,TRBV18,TGTGCCAGCTCACCACCTGGCACACCAGACTACGAGCAGTACTTC,CASSPPGTPDYEQYF
TRBJ2-1,TRBD2,.,TRBV6-6,TGTGCCAGCAGAGAACTTAGCGGGGACAATGAGCAGTTCTTC,CASRELSGDNEQFF
TRBJ2-1,TRBD2,.,TRBV4-1,TGCGCCAGCAGCCCGGGACTAGCGGGGGCAAATGAGCAGTTCTTC,CASSPGLAGANEQFF
TRBJ2-3,.,.,TRBV29-1,TGCAGCGTTGCGGAGACCTCGGGGGTCCCAGATACGCAGTATTTT,CSVAETSGVPDTQYF
TRBJ2-3,.,few,TRBV5-1,TGCGCCAGCAGCTTGGTGGCCGACACAGATACGCAGTATTTT,CASSLVADTDTQYF
TRBJ1-1,.,.,TRBV7-2,TGTGCCAGCAGCTTATATTCGGTAAGCACTGAAGCTTTCTTT,CASSLYSVSTEAFF
TRBJ2-5,TRBD1,.,TRBV18,TGTGCCAGCTCACCACTCCCGACAGGGAGAGAGACCCAGTACTTC,CASSPLPTGRETQYF
TRBJ2-5,TRBD2,.,TRBV6-6,TGTGCCAGCAGTGATAGCGGGGGGGAAGAGACCCAGTACTTC,CASSDSGGEETQYF
TRBJ2-3,TRBD2,.,TRBV7-2,TGTGCCAGCAGCCGGGACTCTAGCGGGGGGGCAGATACGCAGTATTTT,CASSRDSSGGADTQYF
TRBJ1-4,TRBD1,.,TRBV10-3,TGTGCCACCCGACGGGACAGGGGATGGGAAAAACTGTTTTTT,CATRRDRGWEKLFF
TRBJ2-5,.,.,TRBV7-2,TGTGCCAGCAGCTTATTCGGGGTACAAGAGACCCAGTACTTC,CASSLFGVQETQYF
TRBJ2-7,.,.,TRBV2,TGTGCCAGCAGTACGACGGGTTCCGCATACGAGCAGTACTTC,CASSTTGSAYEQYF
TRBJ2-5,TRBD1,.,TRBV5-1,TGCGCCAGCAGCTTCCTAGGACAGGCCTCCCTACAAGAGACCCAGTACTTC,CASSFLGQASLQETQYF
TRBJ2-7,.,.,TRBV2,TGTGCCAGCAGTGAAGTTCAGGGGAGCAGTTACGAGCAGTACTTC,CASSEVQGSSYEQYF
TRBJ2-3,TRBD2,.,TRBV7-9,TGTGCCAGCAGCTTAGGGTCTAGCGGGAACACAGATACGCAGTATTTT,CASSLGSSGNTDTQYF
TRBJ1-2,.,.,TRBV19,TGTGCCAGTAATGCGTGGGAGATTAACTATGGCTACACCTTC,CASNAWEINYGYTF
TRBJ1-3,TRBD1,.,TRBV18,TGTGCCAGCTCCGGACAGGGAGGTGGAAACACCATATATTTT,CASSGQGGGNTIYF
TRBJ1-1,TRBD1,.,TRBV4-1,TGCGCCAGCAGCCCAGCCGCTGGACAGGGGGCCTCGAACACTGAAGCTTTCTTT,CASSPAAGQGASNTEAFF
TRBJ2-2,TRBD1,few,TRBV9,TGTGCCAGCAGCGTCCGGGACAGAAACACCGGGGAGCTGTTTTTT,CASSVRDRNTGELFF
TRBJ1-4,.,.,TRBV4-2,TGTGCCAGCAGCCAAGATCCCTCCACAGGTCTAGCTAATGAAAAACTGTTTTTT,CASSQDPSTGLANEKLFF
TRBJ1-4,TRBD1,few,TRBV4-3,TGCGCCAGCAGCCAAGATGTATGGACAGGCCCCAACACTAATGAAAAACTGTTTTTT,CASSQDVWTGPNTNEKLFF
TRBJ2-1,TRBD2,.,TRBV7-2,TGTGCCAGCAGCTTAGGCGGGGGGCCCTCCTATCAGTTCTTC,CASSLGGGPSYQFF
TRBJ2-5,TRBD2,.,TRBV5-1,TGCGCCAGCGAACTTAGCGGGGGGAACCAAGAGACCCAGTACTTC,CASELSGGNQETQYF
TRBJ2-7,TRBD2,.,TRBV25-1,TGTGCCAGCCGACTAGCGGGGGGAATCGAGCAGTACTTC,CASRLAGGIEQYF
TRBJ2-1,.,.,TRBV7-9,TGTGCCACCGCAAAACAGGGAATTGAGCAGTTCTTC,CATAKQGIEQFF
TRBJ1-3,.,.,TRBV30,TGTGCCTGGACTCAGGGAAACACCATATATTTT,CAWTQGNTIYF
TRBJ2-1,.,.,TRBV5-6,TGTGCCAGCAGCAGCAGGGCCGATGAGCAGTTCTTC,CASSSRADEQFF
TRBJ1-2,TRBD1,.,TRBV6-6,TGTGCCAGCAGTTACTCTTCCAGGGGGGCTAACTATGGCTACACCTTC,CASSYSSRGANYGYTF
TRBJ1-1,.,.,TRBV19,TGTGCCAGTCGGACACCGGTATCCTACACTGAAGCTTTCTTT,CASRTPVSYTEAFF
TRBJ2-7,TRBD1,.,TRBV14,TGTGCCAGCAGCCCATGGACAGGGAGCATCGACGAGCAGTACTTC,CASSPWTGSIDEQYF
TRBJ1-4,.,few,TRBV30,TGTGCCTGGAACTTACAGGGTATAAATGAAAAACTGTTTTTT,CAWNLQGINEKLFF
TRBJ1-4,.,.,TRBV19,TGTGCCAGTAGTGATGGGGCTGTAAAAGAAAAACTGTTTTTT,CASSDGAVKEKLFF
TRBJ2-1,TRBD2,.,TRBV11-2,TGTGCCAGCAGCTTAGGGCAGCGGGGGCCCTACAATGAGCAGTTCTTC,CASSLGQRGPYNEQFF
TRBJ1-2,.,.,TRBV2,TGTGCCAGTTATACGCAGGGGACGAGTGGCTACACCTTC,CASYTQGTSGYTF
TRBJ2-2,TRBD1,.,TRBV18,TGTGCCAGCTCACCGCCAGGGGGTAGGACCGGGGAGCTGTTTTTT,CASSPPGGRTGELFF
TRBJ1-1,TRBD1,.,TRBV7-3,TGTGCCAGCAGCTCGGGACAGGGGAACACTGAAGCTTTCTTT,CASSSGQGNTEAFF